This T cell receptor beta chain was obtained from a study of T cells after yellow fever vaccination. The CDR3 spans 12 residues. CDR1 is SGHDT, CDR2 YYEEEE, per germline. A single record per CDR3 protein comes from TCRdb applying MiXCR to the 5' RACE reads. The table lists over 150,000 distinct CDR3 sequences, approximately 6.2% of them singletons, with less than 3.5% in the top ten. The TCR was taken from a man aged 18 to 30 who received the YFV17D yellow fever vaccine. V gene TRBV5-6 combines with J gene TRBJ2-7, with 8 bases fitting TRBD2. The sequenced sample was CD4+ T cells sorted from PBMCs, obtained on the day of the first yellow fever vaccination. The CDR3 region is CVTGAGGHEQYF. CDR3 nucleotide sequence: TGTGTGACCGGGGCGGGGGGCCACGAGCAGTACTTC.